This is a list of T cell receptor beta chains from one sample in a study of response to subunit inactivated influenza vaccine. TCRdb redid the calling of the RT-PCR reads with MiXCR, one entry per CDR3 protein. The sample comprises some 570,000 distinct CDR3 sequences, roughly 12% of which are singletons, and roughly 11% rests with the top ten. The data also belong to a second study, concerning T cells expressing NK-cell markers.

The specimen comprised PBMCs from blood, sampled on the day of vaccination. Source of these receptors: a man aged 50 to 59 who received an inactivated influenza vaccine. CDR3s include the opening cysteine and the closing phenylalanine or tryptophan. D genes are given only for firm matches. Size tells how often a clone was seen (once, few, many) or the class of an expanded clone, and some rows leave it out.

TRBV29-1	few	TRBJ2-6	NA	TGCAGCGTCCGACAAGTCTCTGGGGCCAACGTCCTGACTTTC	CSVRQVSGANVLTF
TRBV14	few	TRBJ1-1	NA	TGTGCCAGCAGCCAAAAAAGGGGCTATTGGGCTTTCTTT	CASSQKRGYWAFF
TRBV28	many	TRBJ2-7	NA	TGTGCCAGCAGTTTCCTCACAGATTACGAGCAGTACTTC	CASSFLTDYEQYF
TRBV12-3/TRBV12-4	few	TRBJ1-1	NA	TGTGCCAGCAGTTTAGCGCATAGGGGAGAAGGAGCTTTCTTT	CASSLAHRGEGAFF
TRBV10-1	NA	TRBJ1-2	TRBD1	TGCGCCAGCAGTGAATTCGACAGGGACCATGGCTACACCTTC	CASSEFDRDHGYTF
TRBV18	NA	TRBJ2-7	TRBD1	TGTGCCAGCTCACCAGACGGGACAGGATACGAGCAGTACTTC	CASSPDGTGYEQYF
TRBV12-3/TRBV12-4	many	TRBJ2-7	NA	TGTGCCAGCAGTCTCGGGAGCTCCGAGCAGTACTTC	CASSLGSSEQYF
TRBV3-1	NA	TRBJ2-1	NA	TGTGCCAGCAGCCAAGCATACGGCCCAAGATCCTACAATGAGCAGTTCTTC	CASSQAYGPRSYNEQFF
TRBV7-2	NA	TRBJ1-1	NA	TGTGCCAGCAGCTTAGCGCCTCAAACAGGGCCGGGCACTGAAGCTTTCTTT	CASSLAPQTGPGTEAFF
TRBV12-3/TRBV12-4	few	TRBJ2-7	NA	TGTGCCAGCGGGCGGGACCGCTACGAGCAGTACTTC	CASGRDRYEQYF
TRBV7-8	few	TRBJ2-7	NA	TGTGCCAGCAGCCCCGAGCCACTGCTCAACGAGCAGTACTTC	CASSPEPLLNEQYF
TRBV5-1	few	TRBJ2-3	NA	TGCGCCAGCAGCTTTCAGGAAGATACGCAGTATTTT	CASSFQEDTQYF
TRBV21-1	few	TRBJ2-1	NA	TGTGCCAGCAGCAAAGGCCCGAGACCCTACAATGAGCAGTTCTTC	CASSKGPRPYNEQFF
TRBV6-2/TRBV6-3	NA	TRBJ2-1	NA	TGTGCCAGCAGTTCCCCTACAGGATACAATGAGCAGTTCTTC	CASSSPTGYNEQFF
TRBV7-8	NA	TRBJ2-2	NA	TGTGCCAGCAGCTTTGGTCCAGGGTTAAGCCTGAACACCGGGGAGCTGTTTTTT	CASSFGPGLSLNTGELFF
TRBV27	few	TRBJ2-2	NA	TGTGCCAGCAGTCCTAATCCAAGGTTGGGGGAGCTGTTTTTT	CASSPNPRLGELFF
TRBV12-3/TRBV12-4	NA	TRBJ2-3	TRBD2	TGTGCCAGCAGTACTAGCGGGATCGCAGATACGCAGTATTTT	CASSTSGIADTQYF
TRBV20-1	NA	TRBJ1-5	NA	TGCAGTGCTAGACAGGGAAACAATCAGCCCCAGCATTTT	CSARQGNNQPQHF
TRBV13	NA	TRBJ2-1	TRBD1	TGTGCCAGCAGCTTCCTCCGGGACAGTGCCTACAATGAGCAGTTCTTC	CASSFLRDSAYNEQFF
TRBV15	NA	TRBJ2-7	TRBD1	TGTGCCACCAGCAGAGTTCGGGGACAGTACGAGCAGTACTTC	CATSRVRGQYEQYF
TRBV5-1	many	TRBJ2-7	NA	TGCGCCAGCAGCTTGGACGTGAGGTCCTACGAGCAGTACTTC	CASSLDVRSYEQYF
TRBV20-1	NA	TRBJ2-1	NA	TGCAGTGCTGGGATTCCGGGCCTCTACAATGAGCAGTTCTTC	CSAGIPGLYNEQFF
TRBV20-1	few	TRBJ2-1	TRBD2	TGCAGTGCAGAGGGACTAGCCCAATACAATGAGCAGTTCTTC	CSAEGLAQYNEQFF
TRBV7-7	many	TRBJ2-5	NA	TGTGCTAGCAGCTTAACTGGGGGCAAGGAGACCCAGTACTTC	CASSLTGGKETQYF
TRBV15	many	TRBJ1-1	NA	TGTGCCACCAGCAGGGACATGAACACTGAAGCTTTCTTT	CATSRDMNTEAFF
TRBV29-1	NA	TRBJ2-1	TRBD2	TGCAGCGTTGAAGGGAATAGCGGGCAGCAGTTCTTC	CSVEGNSGQQFF
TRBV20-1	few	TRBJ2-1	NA	TGCAGTGCTAGAGTAGCGGCCAGGGTGTACAATGAGCAGTTCTTC	CSARVAARVYNEQFF
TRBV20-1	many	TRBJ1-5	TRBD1	TGCAGTGCCATCTTGGGGACAGGGGGCATGAGCAATCAGCCCCAGCATTTT	CSAILGTGGMSNQPQHF
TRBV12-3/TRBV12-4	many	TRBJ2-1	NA	TGTGCCAGCAGTTTTTATGGACGGACTTTATACAATGAGCAGTTCTTC	CASSFYGRTLYNEQFF
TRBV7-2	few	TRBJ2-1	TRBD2	TGTGCCAGCAGCTCTCGGGCCAGGGAGGGCAATGAGCAGTTCTTC	CASSSRAREGNEQFF
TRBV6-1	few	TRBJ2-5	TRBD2	TGTGCCAGCAGTCGAAGGGAGGGGGAGACCCAGTACTTC	CASSRREGETQYF
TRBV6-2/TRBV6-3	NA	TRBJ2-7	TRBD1	TGTGCCAGCAGTCCGGACAGGGGTAAATACGAGCAGTACTTC	CASSPDRGKYEQYF
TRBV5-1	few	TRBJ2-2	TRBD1	TGCGCCAGCAGCAAACAGGGGGCGACCGGGGAGCTGTTTTTT	CASSKQGATGELFF